The 18 T cell receptor beta chains reported below all come from one sample, sequenced in a study of blood T cell repertoires in COVID-19 (dated by TCRdb to the early 2020s). The library came from the immunoSEQ multiplex PCR assay. Drawn from immuneACCESS, this table holds only the in-frame rearrangements with V and J called that TCRdb kept. Clones are partly lost; checked studies trace under half to an unresolved V gene and leave the rest unexplained. Here the sample has about 160,000 clones; around 89% occur a single time. The ten largest clones take up 10% to 15% of the sample. Input material: peripheral blood. All receptors derive from a man aged 18 to 30 with COVID-19, enrolled during active disease.

The rearrangement links TRBV18 to TRBJ2-1, with 10 nucleotides matching TRBD1. The V gene's germline CDR1 is KGHSH and CDR2 LQKENI. The V segment lost 0 bases and the J segment 5 bases; nucleotides outside the gene matches: 4. This CDR3 has 16 amino acids. The CDR3 spells CASSPPGTGVNNEQFF. In nucleotides, the CDR3 is TGTGCCAGCTCACCACCCGGGACAGGGGTGAACAATGAGCAGTTCTTC.

The chain uses TRBV4-3 and TRBJ2-2; the match to TRBD2 covers 10 bases. Germline V gene data show CDR1 as LGHNA and CDR2 as YSLEER. The CDR3 is 17 amino acids. Trimming cost V 0 bases and J 2 bases; bases outside gene matches: 3. CDR3 in amino acids: CASSQDSSGSNTGELFF. The CDR3 region has the DNA TGCGCCAGCAGCCAAGATTCTAGCGGGAGTAACACCGGGGAGCTGTTTTTT.

The chain is built from TRBV19 and TRBJ2-7; maybe TRBD2 (6 bases). CDR3 size: 15 residues. The germline V gene encodes CDR1 LNHDA and CDR2 SQIVND (reference sequence). V lost 2 bases and J 5 bases, leaving 16 bases between the germline ends. As DNA, the CDR3 is TGTGCCAGTAGTATACTTCTGGGGGGAAGGAACGAGCAGTACTTC. Translation gives CASSILLGGRNEQYF.

The V gene is TRBV12-3 or TRBV12-4, the J gene TRBJ1-1; D remains ambiguous. Trimming cost V 2 bases and J 1 base, with 5 bases left between them. CDR3 size: 13 residues. CDR3 sequence reads: CASSLRWNTEAFF. The CDR3 DNA reads TGTGCCAGCAGTTTACGGTGGAACACTGAAGCTTTCTTT.

V and J are TRBV14 and TRBJ1-1; D not resolved. CDR3 length: 17 residues. The germline V gene encodes CDR1 SGHDN and CDR2 FVKESK. The germline V and J ends were trimmed by 4 bases and 3 bases, with 21 bases remaining between them. The CDR3 DNA is TGTGCCAGCAGCCCTACCTTGGGGTTCCGCGGGGACACTGAAGCTTTCTTT. Protein product: CASSPTLGFRGDTEAFF.

This chain joins TRBV7-9 and TRBJ2-2, with 12 bases matching TRBD1. Trimming removed 6 bases from V and 5 bases from J; junction bases left unmatched: 7. The germline V gene encodes CDR1 SEHNR and CDR2 FQNEAQ (reference sequence). This CDR3 is built from 16 residues. The CDR3 spells CASSRDRGRYTGELFF. CDR3 DNA sequence: TGTGCCAGCAGTCGGGACAGGGGGCGTTATACCGGGGAGCTGTTTTTT.

This clone was counted only a few times. The rearrangement uses TRBV7-9 and TRBJ1-1; TRBD1 matches at 7 bases. This CDR3 contains 16 residues. Trimming removed 1 base from V and 5 bases from J; junction bases left unmatched: 10. Germline V gives CDR1 SEHNR, CDR2 FQNEAQ (reference sequence). CDR3 nucleotide sequence: TGTGCCAGCAGCTTAGGTGCCACAGGGGTTGGGACTGAAGCTTTCTTT. This translates into CASSLGATGVGTEAFF.

V and J are TRBV9 and TRBJ2-5; 7 bases fit TRBD1. The CDR3 totals 15 residues. Germline V CDR1 and CDR2: SGDLS, YYNGEE. With 4 bases clipped from V and 5 bases from J, the junction kept 11 bases outside the gene matches. As DNA, the CDR3 is TGTGCCAGCAGCACCTCGGGACAGCTTAGGGAGACCCAGTACTTC. Encoded protein: CASSTSGQLRETQYF.

This rearrangement joins TRBV27 to TRBJ2-1; 9 positions agree with TRBD2. The CDR3 loop spans 14 amino acids. CDR1 MNHEY and CDR2 SMNVEV come from the germline V gene (reference sequence). Germline trimming cut 2 bases from V and 4 bases from J; bases unmatched to any gene: 0. The CDR3 bases are TGTGCCAGCAGTTTAGCGGGAGGGTACAATGAGCAGTTCTTC. It yields the protein CASSLAGGYNEQFF.

This chain joins TRBV9 and TRBJ1-2; D is undetermined. Trimming pared 3 bases from V and 3 bases from J, leaving 9 bases between. Looked up from germline, CDR1 is SGDLS and CDR2 is YYNGEE. The CDR3 sequence is 13 residues long. The CDR3 region has the DNA TGTGCCAGCAGCGCCCCCCCTGACTATGGCTACACCTTC. This encodes CASSAPPDYGYTF.

CDR3 DNA sequence: TGTGCCAGCAGCGTAGCTAAGGAAAACGGGAACAATGAGCAGTTCTTC. Protein sequence: CASSVAKENGNNEQFF. The chain uses TRBV9 and TRBJ2-1, with a possible D match to TRBD2 (5 bases). Per the germline V gene, CDR1 is SGDLS and CDR2 is YYNGEE. CDR3 size: 16 residues. V was cut by 0 bases and J by 5 bases, with 15 bases left in between.

The rearrangement links TRBV30 to TRBJ2-7; the D gene is possibly TRBD2 (5 bases). Germline V gene lookup returns CDR1 GTSNPN and CDR2 SVGIG (reference sequence). V dropped 3 bases and J dropped 4 bases, with 7 bases sitting between them. CDR3 length: 11 amino acids. The DNA for the CDR3 is TGTGCCTGGAGGTCGGGGTACGAGCAGTACTTC. Encoded protein: CAWRSGYEQYF. The variable domain in full, with the rest retrieved from reference TRBV30 and TRBJ2-7, is SQTIHQWPATLVQPVGSPLSLECTVEGTSNPNLYWYRQAAGRGLQLLFYSVGIGQISSEVPQNLSASRPQDRQFILSSKKLLLSDSGFYLCAWRSGYEQYFGPGTRLTVT.

The chain employs TRBV23-1 and TRBJ2-3; a possible D gene is TRBD2 (6 bases). TRBV23-1 is placed among ORFs of uncertain function. V lost 3 bases, J lost 0 bases, and 16 bases lay in between. The CDR3 extends over 17 amino acids. The CDR3 is CASSHLVGLLSTDTQYF. For the CDR3, the DNA is TGCGCCAGCAGTCATCTCGTGGGACTCCTTAGCACAGATACGCAGTATTTT.

The gene calls are TRBV5-4 and TRBJ2-5; 8 nucleotides align to TRBD2. The J segment lost 2 bases and the V segment lost 0 bases, leaving 0 bases of the junction unmatched. This CDR3 has 14 amino acids. CDR1 is SGHNT, CDR2 YYREEE, per germline (reference sequence). CDR3 region: CASSLAGGQETQYF. DNA for the CDR3: TGTGCCAGCAGCTTGGCGGGGGGGCAAGAGACCCAGTACTTC. Together with reference TRBV5-4 and TRBJ2-5, the CDR3 gives the full variable domain: ETGVTQSPTHLIKTRGQQVTLRCSSQSGHNTVSWYQQALGQGPQFIFQYYREEENGRGNFPPRFSGLQFPNYSSELNVNALELDDSALYLCASSLAGGQETQYFGPGTRLLVL.

This chain connects TRBV12-3 or TRBV12-4 to TRBJ2-1; no reliable D call. This CDR3 region has 12 residues. Trimming left V 4 bases short and J 6 bases short, with 7 bases between. As DNA, the CDR3 is TGTGCCAGCAGTTCCCCTCCCAATGAGCAGTTCTTC. Translation gives CASSSPPNEQFF.

The chain combines TRBV9 with TRBJ1-6; D might be TRBD1 (5 bases). CDR3 length: 14 amino acids. From germline, CDR1 is SGDLS and CDR2 YYNGEE. Trimming took 5 bases from V and 10 from J, leaving 16 bases between them. The CDR3 here is CASSYRRDGSPLHF. CDR3 bases: TGTGCCAGCAGTTACCGCAGGGATGGATCACCCCTCCACTTT.

The rearrangement uses TRBV15 and TRBJ1-1; D gene ambiguous. V lost 1 base and J lost 8, with 11 bases in between. CDR1 is LNHNV and CDR2 is YYDKDF in the germline V gene (reference sequence). The CDR3 extends over 13 amino acids. The CDR3 sequence: CATSRGNGVEAFF. Here the CDR3 DNA reads TGTGCCACCAGCAGAGGAAACGGGGTCGAAGCTTTCTTT.

The CDR3 loop is CASSSGQGHYGYTF. CDR3 in DNA: TGCGCCAGCAGCTCAGGACAGGGTCACTATGGCTACACCTTC. V usage is TRBV5-1 and J usage is TRBJ1-2; 8 bases agree with TRBD1. The V gene's germline CDR1 is SGHRS and CDR2 YFSETQ. V was clipped by 3 bases and J by 3 bases; unmatched bases: 4. The CDR3 runs to 14 residues.